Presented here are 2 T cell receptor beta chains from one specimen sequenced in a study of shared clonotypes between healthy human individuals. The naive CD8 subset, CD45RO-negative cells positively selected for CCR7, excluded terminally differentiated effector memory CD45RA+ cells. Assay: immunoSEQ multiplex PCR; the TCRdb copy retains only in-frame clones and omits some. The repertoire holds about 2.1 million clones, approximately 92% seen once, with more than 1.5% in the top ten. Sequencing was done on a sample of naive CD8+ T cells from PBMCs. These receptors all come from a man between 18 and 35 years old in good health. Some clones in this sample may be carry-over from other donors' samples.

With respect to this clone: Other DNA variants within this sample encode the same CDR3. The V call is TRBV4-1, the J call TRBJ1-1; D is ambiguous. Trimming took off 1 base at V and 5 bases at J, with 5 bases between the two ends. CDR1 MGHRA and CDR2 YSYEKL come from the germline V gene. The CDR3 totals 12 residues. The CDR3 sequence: CASSQVGTEAFF. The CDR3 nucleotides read TGCGCCAGCAGCCAAGTCGGGACTGAAGCTTTCTTT.

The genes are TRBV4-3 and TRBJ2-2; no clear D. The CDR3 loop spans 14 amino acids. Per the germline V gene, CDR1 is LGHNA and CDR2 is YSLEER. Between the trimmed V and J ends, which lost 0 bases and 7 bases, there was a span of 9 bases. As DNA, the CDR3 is TGCGCCAGCAGCCAAGATTATTTGGACGGGGAGCTGTTTTTT. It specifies CASSQDYLDGELFF.